In its sample, the clone carrying this TCR beta chain was seen once. The target antigen is unknown. V was shortened by 3 bases and J by 15 bases, with 22 bases between the two germline ends. CDR1 and CDR2 from the germline V gene are SGDLS and YYNGEE. The CDR3 runs 14 residues. The primer mix had 60 Vbeta and 13 Jbeta primers. The table came from immunoSEQ multiplex PCR; TCRdb's copy has only in-frame clones and leaves some out. The sample yields 150,000 to 170,000 clones, approximately 80% seen once. These data belong to a study of cytomegalovirus exposure and HLA in healthy donors. Study-wide background: The roughly 120 million unique TCR beta sequences, from about 180 million T cells, were found by an earlier analysis. From donors who were HLA-typed, an early data release held about 89 million unique TCRs.

Study results and limitations: Associated with cytomegalovirus, according to the listing, were some 180 TCR beta chains.

This TCR was sampled from a woman in her forties in good health and CMV-seronegative. Sequencing was carried out using PBMCs. The V and J genes are TRBV9 and TRBJ2-1; a weak D match, TRBD2 (7 bases). CDR3: CASSEGGAGTILFF. The CDR3 region has the DNA TGTGCCAGCAGCGAGGGGGGAGCGGGGACGATTCTGTTCTTC. The variable domain in full, completed from reference TRBV9 and TRBJ2-1, reads DSGVTQTPKHLITATGQRVTLRCSPRSGDLSVYWYQQSLDQGLQFLIQYYNGEERAKGNILERFSAQQFPDLHSELNLSSLELGDSALYFCASSEGGAGTILFFGPGTRLTVL.